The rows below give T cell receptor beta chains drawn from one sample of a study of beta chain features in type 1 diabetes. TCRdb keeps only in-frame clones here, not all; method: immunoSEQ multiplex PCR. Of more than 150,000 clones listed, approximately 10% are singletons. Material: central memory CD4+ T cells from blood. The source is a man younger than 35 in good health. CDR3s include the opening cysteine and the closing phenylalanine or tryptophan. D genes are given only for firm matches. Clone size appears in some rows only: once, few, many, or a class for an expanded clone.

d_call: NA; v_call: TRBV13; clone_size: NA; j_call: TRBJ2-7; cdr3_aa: CASSFRVGSYEQYF; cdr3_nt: TGTGCCAGCAGCTTCAGGGTGGGGTCCTACGAGCAGTACTTC
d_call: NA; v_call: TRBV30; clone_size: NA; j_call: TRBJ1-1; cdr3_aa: CAGQLSGARNTEAFF; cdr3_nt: TGTGCCGGGCAGCTTAGTGGGGCGAGGAACACTGAAGCTTTCTTT
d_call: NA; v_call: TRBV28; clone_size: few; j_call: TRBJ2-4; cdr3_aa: CASLDGPKNIQYF; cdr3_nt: TGTGCCAGCTTGGACGGGCCCAAAAACATTCAGTACTTC
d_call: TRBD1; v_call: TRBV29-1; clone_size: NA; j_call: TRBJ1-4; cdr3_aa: CSVGGDRRNEKLFF; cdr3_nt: TGCAGCGTTGGGGGGGACAGGCGAAATGAAAAACTGTTTTTT
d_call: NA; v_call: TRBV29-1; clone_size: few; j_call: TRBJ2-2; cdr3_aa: CSVPRGAKPNTGELFF; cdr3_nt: TGCAGCGTCCCGAGGGGGGCGAAGCCGAACACCGGGGAGCTGTTTTTT
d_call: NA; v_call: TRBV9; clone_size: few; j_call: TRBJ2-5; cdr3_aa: CASSPSIYRVETQYF; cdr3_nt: TGTGCCAGCAGCCCATCGATATACAGGGTAGAGACCCAGTACTTC
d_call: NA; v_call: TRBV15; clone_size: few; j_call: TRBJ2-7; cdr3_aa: CATSRGRASYEQYF; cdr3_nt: TGTGCCACCAGCCGGGGCAGAGCTTCCTACGAGCAGTACTTC
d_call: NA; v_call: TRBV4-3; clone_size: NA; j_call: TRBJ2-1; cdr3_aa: CASSQARGMEQFF; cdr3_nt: TGCGCCAGCAGCCAAGCCAGGGGTATGGAGCAGTTCTTC
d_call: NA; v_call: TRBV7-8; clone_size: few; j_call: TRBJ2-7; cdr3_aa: CASSLGRQGFQYF; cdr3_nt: TGTGCCAGCAGCTTAGGTAGACAAGGATTCCAGTACTTC
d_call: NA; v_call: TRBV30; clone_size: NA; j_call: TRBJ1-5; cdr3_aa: CAWSVNGNQPQHF; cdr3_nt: TGTGCCTGGAGTGTTAACGGCAATCAGCCCCAGCATTTT
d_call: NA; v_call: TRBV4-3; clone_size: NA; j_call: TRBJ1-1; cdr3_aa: CASGEPGADNTEAFF; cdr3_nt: TGCGCCAGCGGAGAGCCGGGGGCCGACAACACTGAAGCTTTCTTT
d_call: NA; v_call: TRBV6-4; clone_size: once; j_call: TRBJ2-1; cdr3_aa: CASSAAGTYSYNEQFF; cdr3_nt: TGTGCCAGCAGTGCTGCCGGGACATACTCCTACAATGAGCAGTTCTTC